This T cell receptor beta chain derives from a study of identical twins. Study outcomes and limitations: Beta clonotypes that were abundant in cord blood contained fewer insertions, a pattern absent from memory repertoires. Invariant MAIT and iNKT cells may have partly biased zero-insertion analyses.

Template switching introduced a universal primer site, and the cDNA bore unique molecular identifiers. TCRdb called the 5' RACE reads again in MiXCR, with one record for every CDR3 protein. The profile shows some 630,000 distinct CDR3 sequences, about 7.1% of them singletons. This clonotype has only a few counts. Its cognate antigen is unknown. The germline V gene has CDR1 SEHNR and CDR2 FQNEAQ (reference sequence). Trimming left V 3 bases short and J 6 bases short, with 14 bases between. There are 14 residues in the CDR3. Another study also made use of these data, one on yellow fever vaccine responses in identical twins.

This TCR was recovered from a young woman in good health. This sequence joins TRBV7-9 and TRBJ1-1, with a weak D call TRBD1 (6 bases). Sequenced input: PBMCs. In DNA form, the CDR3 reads TGTGCCAGCAGCTTCTCGGGGGGCCAGTCTGAAGCTTTCTTT. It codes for CASSFSGGQSEAFF.